This T cell receptor beta chain was recovered during a study of early T cells in non-severe SARS-CoV-2 infection. This CDR3 has 16 amino acids. Trimming stripped 3 bases from V and 3 bases from J, with 18 bases between. From germline, CDR1 is MNHNS and CDR2 SASEGT. In TCRdb, the 5' RACE reads were re-called with MiXCR into one record per CDR3 protein. The sample consists of around 59,000 distinct CDR3 sequences, roughly 12% of them appearing once. The clonotype originates from an adult who was a healthcare worker with PCR-confirmed SARS-CoV-2 infection or an uninfected control (not recorded which). Sequencing was done on a sample of whole blood. The J gene is TRBJ2-7, the V gene TRBV6-1; D is unresolved. CDR3 sequence (DNA): TGTGCCAGCAGTGATCTGCCTAGACCCTCCAGCTACGAGCAGTACTTC. It codes for CASSDLPRPSSYEQYF.